The sequence of this TCR beta chain was determined in a study of cytomegalovirus exposure and HLA in healthy donors. Findings of the study overall: There were reportedly fewer N-insertions in an Asian-associated ancestry cluster than the approximately 640-donor mean, in a later analysis. In a later analysis, at a false discovery rate of 0.05, 16,951 TCR beta sequences were associated with HLA alleles. There were some public TCRs occurring in many donors, but most TCR sequences were rare. TCR beta chain V- and J-gene trimming was linked, in a later analysis, to a missense variant in DCLRE1C.

The CDR3 is 14 residues long. CDR1 is KGHSY, CDR2 FQNENV, per germline. The V and J ends lost 4 bases and 5 bases, in that order; junction bases with no gene match: 6. The PCR ran on 60 Vbeta and 13 Jbeta primers. Clones were sequenced by immunoSEQ multiplex PCR, and TCRdb holds only the in-frame ones, with some missing. Of around 50,000 clones listed, around three fifths are singletons. This clone was detected once. Its antigen is undetermined. The sample was PBMCs. This chain connects TRBV16 to TRBJ2-3; 7 bases fit TRBD2. The TCR originated in a human donor in good health. The CDR3 spells CASSRSGVGDTQYF. The CDR3 region has the DNA TGTGCCAGCAGCCGAAGCGGGGTAGGAGATACGCAGTATTTT.